This T cell receptor beta chain was recovered during a study of cytomegalovirus exposure and HLA in healthy donors (dated by TCRdb to the late 2010s). The study in broad terms: An earlier analysis of approximately 600 of the donors reported 250 to 350 Gb of sequence data and some 120 million unique TCR beta sequences from 190 million or so T cells. About 300 gigabases of sequencing data and 80 million or so unique TCR sequences were included in an early release covering several hundred HLA-typed donors. Of the roughly 400 genotyped donors, approximately 80% fell in the genetic ancestry cluster associated with self-reported Caucasian donors. The study was designed to test whether signatures of past pathogen exposure could be identified by cataloging public T cell receptors. The study profiled the T cell repertoires of some 610 subjects by immunosequencing and related them to cytomegalovirus serostatus. Along with the approximately 670-subject first cohort, a separate validation cohort of over a hundred different subjects was used. To predict cytomegalovirus infection status, the study brought together high-throughput TCR immunosequencing, statistical association of individual TCRs with disease status, and machine learning. A later analysis re-examined previously published TCR beta repertoires from about 670 donors and added high-resolution HLA genotyping to investigate patterns of TCR occurrence. Rather than drawing on any new phenotypic data, the later analysis identified candidate immune exposures from TCR beta sequences and the way those sequences occurred across donors. To decide whether each TCR beta V gene segment behaved as functional or pseudogenic, an earlier analysis of approximately 590 of the donors relied on high-throughput TCR beta sequencing. Donor age, sex, ethnicity and CMV serostatus were compiled alongside the repertoire data. A later genetic analysis took genome-wide SNP genotypes for about three fifths of the roughly 700 donors and used that subset as a discovery cohort. Every repertoire in the discovery cohort had been generated on one and the same sequencing platform. Both class I and class II loci were covered by HLA typing, at four-digit resolution. The number of donors typed differed by locus, with about 629-640 for A, B, C, DRB1 and DQB1, over 500 for DQA1, over 600 for DPA1, and around 460 for DPB1. Because of strong linkage in the cohort, a few DR-DQ haplotypes were treated as single units for association and clustering. Across about 380 genotyped donors of the cohort, an average of 235,054 unique TCR beta nucleotide sequences per donor were sequenced, and 15% to 20% of those sequences were non-productive.

To note about this clone: Its antigen target is currently unknown. Per-base qualities were not stored, and no clone one base away is much larger.

The cohort comprised more than 550 healthy bone marrow donors. At the time of sampling, every cohort member was nominally healthy, though immune exposures that went unrecorded were likely present. The donor was CMV seronegative and belonged to the group of more than 300 seronegative cohort members. A peripheral blood sample was collected from each donor, and TCR beta sequencing was performed on peripheral blood mononuclear cells. Genomic DNA was extracted from the blood cell samples with the Qiagen DNeasy Blood Extraction Kit. The germline V end is reduced by 5 bases and the J end by 8 bases; junction bases left unmatched: 11. Sequences MNHEY (CDR1) and SMNVEV (CDR2) are obtained from the germline V gene (reference sequence). The CDR3 goes from the cysteine to the phenylalanine over 14 residues. This entry keeps only the CDR3 DNA: 42 bases, framed from base 1. On the study overall, not on this receptor specifically: The 87-base-pair reads could not distinguish some IMGT-functional V segments, including TRBV6-2 and TRBV6-3, so those segments were excluded. V-gene and J-gene trimming of TCR beta chains was associated with a missense DCLRE1C variant in a later genetic analysis, and the association was replicated in an independent cohort. A further reported finding was that TCR beta sequences accurately predicted the HLA-A and HLA-B alleles for most subjects in the first cohort. In a later genetic analysis, fewer N-insertions in productive TCRs were reported among donors in an Asian-associated ancestry cluster than the roughly 670-donor mean. In an earlier analysis of approximately 590 of the donors, most TCR beta V segments appeared in productive rearrangements about 87% or about 30% of the time, broadly matching IMGT annotations. For the cohort, immune exposure information was limited to CMV serostatus. Several of the top co-occurrence clusters appeared to be linked to parvovirus B19, influenza, CMV and Epstein-Barr virus, according to a later analysis. In the study, approximately 150 TCR beta chains were listed as associated with cytomegalovirus. At a false discovery rate of 0.05, a later analysis linked 15,000 to 20,000 TCR beta sequences to specific HLA alleles. It was suggested by the authors that the approach could potentially be generalized to other disease states and immunological phenotypes. Roughly uniform sequencing depth across donors was assumed in presence/absence analyses, although this assumption may not hold. Compared with equally common non-associated chains, HLA-associated TCR beta chains in a later analysis were more clonally expanded and had lower generation probabilities. The sequencing pipeline was judged likely to have produced a cluster of highly shared sequence variants as a technical artifact. Only TCR beta chains were sequenced in this cohort, and the absence of alpha or paired-chain data limited detectable features. Across donors, most TCR sequences were observed very rarely, whereas some public TCRs were present in many individuals. Correlated functional status among segregating V segments might be attributable to linkage disequilibrium, but an unknown experimental factor could not be ruled out. Because some donors lacked HLA typing at each locus, the association tests relied only on the typed subset. When HLA alleles, especially DR and DQ, strongly co-occurred, TCR associations were difficult to assign to individual alleles. In both the original and validation cohorts, the classifier was reported to diagnose cytomegalovirus status with high specificity and sensitivity. According to a later analysis, TCR association rates differed among HLA loci, with DRB1 alleles showing the most associated TCRs and HLA-C alleles showing the fewest. In vitro tests confirmed that a few of the cytomegalovirus-associated TCR beta chains recognize cytomegalovirus antigens. About 17 rarely observed V segments, including chromosome 9 orphons, were excluded from the earlier analysis of approximately 600 of the donors because counts were too low. In a later analysis, most CMV-associated TCR beta chains were found to appear HLA-restricted, with HLA associations seemingly driven largely by CMV exposure.

The library was made by the immunoSEQ multiplex PCR assay. For the multiplex PCR, a mixture combining 60 forward primers for TCR Vbeta segments and 13 reverse primers for TCR Jbeta segments was used. The CDR3 region of rearranged TCR beta genes was amplified from genomic DNA by a multiplex PCR assay. The Illumina HiSeq System was used to sequence the amplified TCR beta libraries as 87-base-pair reads. The authors' pipeline ran thus. In a later analysis, tens of millions of unique TCR beta chains were counted across the 500 to 850 repertoires, and some 10 million of these chains were shared by at least two donors. A nearest-neighbor algorithm error-corrected the raw reads and collapsed the reads into unique sequences, merging closely related sequences to remove PCR and sequencing errors. CDR3 sequences were aligned to IMGT reference sequences to assign V, D and J gene segments. For a sequence to be retained, at least a six-nucleotide match to both a V gene segment and a J gene segment was required. A rearrangement counted as productive if the CDR3 had no stop codons and remained in frame with V and J, and every other rearrangement counted as non-productive. Following IMGT convention, CDR3 was defined as the stretch from the second conserved V-encoded cysteine to the conserved J-encoded phenylalanine. Sequences without an unambiguous match to a single V gene segment were excluded from the earlier analysis of approximately 600 of the donors. An earlier analysis of several hundred of the donors called V segments functional above 56.7% productive rearrangements and segregating when the between-donor standard deviation exceeded 5%. A statistical classification framework was built to diagnose cytomegalovirus status from the catalog of TCR beta chain sequences. In a later analysis, TCR nucleotide sequences were compared against IMGT/GENE-DB human TR gene sequences so that V and J genes could be assigned. In a later analysis, CDR3 sequences and most-parsimonious VDJ recombination scenarios were assigned using the TCRdist pipeline. In a later analysis, every TCR beta chain was defined by the combination of its CDR3 amino acid sequence and its V-gene family, and reads without a unique V-gene family were dropped. To address suspected cross-contamination and a sequencing artifact, a later analysis removed several hundred highly shared, low-generation-probability nucleotide sequences. In a later analysis, a clonal expansion index was calculated for each public chain from normalized within-repertoire ranks of inferred template counts. Generation probabilities in a later analysis came from a VDJ recombination model fitted to out-of-frame rearrangements, and those results were checked against IGoR. Hypergeometric tests were used in a later analysis to score TCR-TCR, TCR-HLA and TCR-CMV co-occurrence, with a repertoire-size bias correction applied to the TCR pairs. In a later analysis, false discovery rates were estimated by permuting HLA or CMV assignments 20 times. In a later analysis, co-occurring TCRs were grouped using DBSCAN, with TCRdist sequence similarity added in when clustering inside HLA-allele-positive subsets. Co-occurrence clustering excluded repertoires with fewer than 30,000 or more than 120,000 public chains, plus five with anomalous nucleotide sharing. TCRdb mirrors the immuneACCESS table, restricted to in-frame sequences. Some clones are absent from its copies; in checked studies, under half trace to an unresolved V gene, and the reason for the others is unknown. Clone size and the V and J calls come from that table; the DNA yielded D and trimming. The sample yields approximately 160,000 clones; roughly four fifths were counted once. Of the sample, approximately 2.1% is held by the ten largest clones.

Sequenced sample: PBMCs. The sequence derives from a woman under 30 in good health and CMV-seronegative. The V and J segments used are TRBV27 and TRBJ1-2; 7 central nucleotides agree with TRBD1. The CDR3 amino acid sequence is: CASSRKGPGGGYTF. The nucleotide sequence reads TGTGCCAGCAGTCGAAAAGGGCCAGGGGGGGGCTACACCTTC.